This T cell receptor (beta chain) was documented in a study of blood T cell repertoires in COVID-19. V was pared by 2 bases and J by 2 bases, with 12 bases between. The germline V gene has CDR1 KGHDR and CDR2 SFDVKD. The CDR3 totals 16 residues. TCRdb keeps only in-frame clones here, not all; method: immunoSEQ multiplex PCR. The table has over 150,000 clones, under 85% seen once; the top ten hold under 0.8%. This sequence originates from a man aged 60 to 69 with COVID-19, enrolled during active disease. The chain is built from TRBV24-1 and TRBJ1-5; possible D gene TRBD1, 6 bases. The sequencing input was peripheral blood. CDR3 loop: CATSDSGHQGNQPQHF. The CDR3 region has the DNA TGTGCCACCAGTGATTCGGGACATCAAGGCAATCAGCCCCAGCATTTT.